Presented here are 27 T cell receptor beta chains from one specimen sequenced in a study of blood T cell repertoires in COVID-19. Using immunoSEQ multiplex PCR, the repertoire was profiled, and TCRdb retains in-frame clones only, with some absent. The table has about 170,000 clones, roughly four fifths seen once; the top ten hold approximately 2.4%. The sequencing sample was made of peripheral blood. Receptors were obtained from a human donor with acute or convalescent COVID-19. The donor label of this sample is uncertain.

The table lists this clone with a count of one. The J gene is TRBJ1-2, the V gene TRBV5-1, with 10 positions matching TRBD1. CDR1 and CDR2 from the germline V gene are SGHRS and YFSETQ. Losses at the gene ends were 2 bases for V and 1 base for J; bases not matched to a gene: 2. This CDR3 comprises 15 residues. CDR3: CASSLGDRGNYGYTF. CDR3 in DNA: TGCGCCAGCAGCTTAGGGGACAGGGGTAACTATGGCTACACCTTC.

This chain uses TRBV5-8 with TRBJ1-4; no reliable D call. Between the trimmed V and J ends, which lost 0 bases and 6 bases, there was a span of 9 bases. Per the germline V gene, CDR1 is SGHTS and CDR2 is YDEGEE. CDR3 length equals 14 residues. The CDR3 region has the DNA TGTGCCAGCAGCTTGGGGCAGGTTTATGAAAAACTGTTTTTT. It translates to CASSLGQVYEKLFF. Full variable domain (outside the CDR3, taken from reference TRBV5-8 and TRBJ1-4): EAGVTQSPTHLIKTRGQQATLRCSPISGHTSVYWYQQALGLGLQFLLWYDEGEERNRGNFPPRFSGRQFPNYSSELNVNALELEDSALYLCASSLGQVYEKLFFGSGTQLSVL.

The chain joins TRBV11-2 to TRBJ2-1; 9 bases are a match to TRBD2. Germline V gene lookup returns CDR1 SGHAT and CDR2 FQNNGV. This CDR3 is built from 15 residues. The trim removed 1 base at V and 9 bases at J, leaving 7 bases unmatched. CDR3 DNA sequence: TGTGCCAGCAGCTTAGCGGGCGGGGGGGTCGCTGAGCAGTTCTTC. Its protein is CASSLAGGGVAEQFF.

For this clone: Lacking the conserved final phenylalanine or tryptophan, this CDR3 likely reflects a read error. The DNA is left out, because the CDR3 cannot be placed on it with certainty; the CDR3 is given as TCRdb lists it. The rearrangement uses TRBV21-1 and TRBJ2-7; the D segment call TRBD2 is taken from the table without a DNA check. TRBV21-1 is a known pseudogene. The CDR3 adds up to 19 amino acids, both ends counted. CDR3 protein: CASSSRSTGSSPGLAVDEN.

The chain links TRBV20-1 to TRBJ2-7, with unresolved D. V lost 3 bases, J lost 5 bases, and 17 bases lay in between. The germline CDR1 and CDR2 sequences are DFQATT and SNEGSKA (reference sequence). This CDR3 comprises 14 residues. Here the CDR3 DNA reads TGCAGTGCTAGTTTGTACCCCCAGTCCGACGAGCAGTACTTC. Its translation is CSASLYPQSDEQYF.

V gene TRBV20-1 combines with J gene TRBJ2-1, with 8 bases matching TRBD2. The V gene's germline CDR1 is DFQATT and CDR2 SNEGSKA (reference sequence). The CDR3 is 14 amino acids. The junction had 7 bases not matched to a gene; V was cut back by 4 bases and J by 5 bases. The CDR3 nucleotides read TGCAGTGCTACTGAGCGGGAGTTCAACAATGAGCAGTTCTTC. Protein product: CSATEREFNNEQFF.

The chain has TRBV9 and TRBJ2-5, with TRBD2 matching over 7 bases. The V gene's germline CDR1 is SGDLS and CDR2 YYNGEE. The CDR3 loop spans 13 amino acids. V gave up 0 bases and J gave up 5 bases; unmatched junction bases: 1. CDR3 nucleotides: TGTGCCAGCAGCGTAGAACTAGCGGAGACCCAGTACTTC. Its translation is CASSVELAETQYF.

The rearrangement links TRBV9 to TRBJ2-3; 7 nucleotides match TRBD2. Germline CDR1 reads SGDLS; CDR2 reads YYNGEE. V trimming: 4 bases; J trimming: 2 bases; junction bases outside the gene matches: 10. The CDR3 runs 16 residues. CDR3 protein: CASSLGGVIPTDTQYF. As DNA, the CDR3 is TGTGCCAGCAGCCTGGGGGGGGTCATACCCACAGATACGCAGTATTTT. Combining the CDR3 with reference TRBV9 and TRBJ2-3 gives the whole variable domain DSGVTQTPKHLITATGQRVTLRCSPRSGDLSVYWYQQSLDQGLQFLIQYYNGEERAKGNILERFSAQQFPDLHSELNLSSLELGDSALYFCASSLGGVIPTDTQYFGPGTRLTVL.

The sample holds a few counts of this clone. This chain uses TRBV30 with TRBJ1-2, with 8 bases fitting TRBD1. The CDR3 has 15 amino acids. V trimming: 2 bases; J trimming: 3 bases; junction bases outside the gene matches: 8. Germline V gene sequence: CDR1 GTSNPN, CDR2 SVGIG (reference sequence). CDR3 DNA sequence: TGTGCCTGGAGTAGCGGGACAGGCGAACACTATGGCTACACCTTC. Encoded protein: CAWSSGTGEHYGYTF.

This chain connects TRBV11-2 to TRBJ1-6, with D unclear. CDR3 length equals 14 residues. The V end was cut by 5 bases, the J end by 7 bases, with 12 bases between. Germline V lookup: CDR1 SGHAT, CDR2 FQNNGV. The CDR3 bases are TGTGCCAGCAGCCCGCGAGCCGTGAATTCACCCCTCCACTTT. Its translation is CASSPRAVNSPLHF.

This clone was recorded only once. The chain has TRBV19 and TRBJ2-1; no reliable D call. This CDR3 region has 13 residues. Germline V CDR1 and CDR2: LNHDA, SQIVND (reference sequence). The V end lost 4 bases, the J end lost 7 bases, and 11 bases lay between the germline ends. The CDR3, as DNA: TGTGCCAGTAGTACCCCCCGGCGGAATGAGCAGTTCTTC. Amino acids: CASSTPRRNEQFF.

The chain uses TRBV6-6 and TRBJ1-2; 8 bases are shared with TRBD1. Unmatched junction bases numbered 9, after V lost 2 bases and J lost 4 bases. The CDR3 has 16 amino acids. CDR1 and CDR2 from the germline V gene are MNHNY and SVGAGI (reference sequence). CDR3 amino acids: CASSYETGVAGYGYTF. The CDR3 region has the DNA TGTGCCAGCAGTTACGAGACAGGGGTTGCGGGCTATGGCTACACCTTC.

The chain has TRBV6-2 or TRBV6-3 and TRBJ1-4; 10 positions agree with TRBD1. Germline V gene lookup returns CDR1 MNHEY and CDR2 SVGEGT. J was trimmed by 7 bases and V by 3 bases; bases with no gene match: 2. The CDR3 is made up of 14 amino acids. The CDR3 loop is CASSYGQGGEKLFF. In nucleotides, the CDR3 is TGTGCCAGCAGTTATGGACAGGGGGGTGAAAAACTGTTTTTT.

This chain joins TRBV15 and TRBJ2-7; D is perhaps TRBD1 (6 bases). This CDR3 has 14 residues. V lost 5 bases, J lost 6 bases, and 17 bases lay in between. Per germline, CDR1 LNHNV and CDR2 YYDKDF (reference sequence). The CDR3 region is CATSVNRADFEQYF. The CDR3 bases are TGTGCCACCAGCGTAAACAGGGCCGATTTCGAGCAGTACTTC.

The chain combines TRBV5-4 with TRBJ2-2; possible D gene TRBD1, 5 bases. Between the trimmed V and J ends, which lost 3 bases and 1 base, there was a span of 7 bases. This CDR3 has 14 amino acids. Germline CDR1 SGHNT, CDR2 YYREEE (reference sequence). This CDR3 reads CASSWGQNTGELFF. CDR3 in DNA: TGTGCCAGCAGCTGGGGCCAGAACACCGGGGAGCTGTTTTTT.

The rearrangement joins TRBV5-1 to TRBJ1-1, with TRBD1 matching over 7 bases. Unmatched junction bases numbered 13, after V lost 4 bases and J lost 4 bases. Germline values: CDR1 SGHRS, CDR2 YFSETQ. The CDR3 spans 16 residues. CDR3 in DNA: TGCGCCAGCAGCCCCGAAGGGCGACAGGGAGGCACTGAAGCTTTCTTT. This sequence encodes CASSPEGRQGGTEAFF.

CDR3 residues: CASSGTPRGAGQPQHF. For the CDR3, the DNA is TGTGCCAGCAGTGGGACTCCCCGGGGGGCTGGTCAGCCCCAGCATTTT. The genes are TRBV28 and TRBJ1-5, with a possible D match to TRBD1 (6 bases). CDR1 is MDHEN and CDR2 is SYDVKM in the germline V gene. Trimming pared 5 bases from V and 6 bases from J, leaving 20 bases between. The CDR3 has 16 amino acids.

The chain is built from TRBV2 and TRBJ1-3, with D possibly being TRBD1 (5 bases). Trimming stripped 3 bases from V and 0 bases from J, with 15 bases between. Looked up from germline, CDR1 is SNHLY and CDR2 is FYNNEI. CDR3 size: 17 residues. CDR3 region: CASSERSGPYSGNTIYF. The CDR3, as DNA: TGTGCCAGCAGTGAGAGGTCAGGGCCCTACTCTGGAAACACCATATATTTT. The complete variable domain, with remaining parts taken from reference TRBV2 and TRBJ1-3, reads EPEVTQTPSHQVTQMGQEVILRCVPISNHLYFYWYRQILGQKVEFLVSFYNNEISEKSEIFDDQFSVERPDGSNFTLKIRSTKLEDSAMYFCASSERSGPYSGNTIYFGEGSWLTVV.

The chain combines TRBV6-1 with TRBJ1-4, with D possibly TRBD1 on 5 matching bases. Deletions cut 2 bases from V and 6 bases from J, with 7 bases between. CDR3 size: 13 residues. Looked up from germline, CDR1 is MNHNS and CDR2 is SASEGT. CDR3 sequence reads: CASSEQGYEKLFF. CDR3 DNA: TGTGCCAGCAGTGAACAGGGTTATGAAAAACTGTTTTTT.

This clone came up once. This chain joins TRBV5-1 and TRBJ1-1; 9 bases fit TRBD1. After removal of 4 bases from V and 4 bases from J, the junction contained 5 bases not matched to a gene. This CDR3 is built from 14 residues. The V gene's germline CDR1 is SGHRS and CDR2 YFSETQ. The CDR3, as DNA: TGCGCCAGCAGCATACAGGGGGCTGGCACTGAAGCTTTCTTT. This encodes CASSIQGAGTEAFF. The full variable domain, completed using reference TRBV5-1 and TRBJ1-1, is KAGVTQTPRYLIKTRGQQVTLSCSPISGHRSVSWYQQTPGQGLQFLFEYFSETQRNKGNFPGRFSGRQFSNSRSEMNVSTLELGDSALYLCASSIQGAGTEAFFGQGTRLTVV.

This clone has only a few counts. The chain carries TRBV30 and TRBJ1-2; D ambiguous. The CDR3 contains 13 residues. Germline V gene lookup returns CDR1 GTSNPN and CDR2 SVGIG (reference sequence). Trimming pared 4 bases from V and 2 bases from J, leaving 11 bases between. CDR3 residues: CAWNEGGNYGYTF. The CDR3, as DNA: TGTGCCTGGAACGAGGGAGGGAACTATGGCTACACCTTC.

This chain connects TRBV27 to TRBJ1-1; 8 nucleotides agree with TRBD1. The germline V gene encodes CDR1 MNHEY and CDR2 SMNVEV (reference sequence). The CDR3 is 16 amino acids. V gave up 3 bases and J gave up 3 bases; unmatched junction bases: 9. Here the CDR3 DNA reads TGTGCCAGCAGTTTCTACTCCACAGGGGGGGACACTGAAGCTTTCTTT. It codes for CASSFYSTGGDTEAFF.

In its sample, this clone was seen a few times. The rearrangement joins TRBV28 to TRBJ1-2; 11 positions match TRBD1. This CDR3 region has 16 residues. Germline V gene sequence: CDR1 MDHEN, CDR2 SYDVKM. Germline trimming cut 4 bases from V and 6 bases from J; bases unmatched to any gene: 10. CDR3 DNA: TGTGCCAGCAGTTACCCCCCGGGACAGGGGGAGAATGGCTACACCTTC. This gives the protein CASSYPPGQGENGYTF.

This rearrangement joins TRBV30 to TRBJ2-5; 8 bases align to TRBD1. V trimming: 1 base; J trimming: 4 bases; junction bases outside the gene matches: 8. The CDR3 runs 15 residues. CDR1 is GTSNPN, CDR2 SVGIG, per germline (reference sequence). The CDR3 here is CAWSERQGSRETQYF. CDR3 DNA sequence: TGTGCCTGGAGTGAGCGACAGGGGTCAAGAGAGACCCAGTACTTC.

J is TRBJ2-1 and V is TRBV9; the D gene is possibly TRBD2 (5 bases). There are 16 residues in the CDR3. Trimming shortened V by 0 bases and J by 4 bases, and 14 bases separated the two germline ends. From germline, CDR1 is SGDLS and CDR2 YYNGEE. The CDR3 loop reads CASSVERARGYNEQFF. The CDR3 region has the DNA TGTGCCAGCAGCGTAGAAAGGGCCCGAGGGTACAATGAGCAGTTCTTC.

CDR3 sequence: CASSPGTSGTTGELFF. In DNA form, the CDR3 reads TGTGCCAGCAGCCCGGGGACTAGCGGGACCACCGGGGAGCTGTTTTTT. V is TRBV9 and J is TRBJ2-2; 13 bases are a match to TRBD2. CDR1 SGDLS and CDR2 YYNGEE come from the germline V gene. V lost 4 bases to trimming and J lost 4 bases; unmatched junction nucleotides: 4. This CDR3 is 16 amino acids long.

J is TRBJ2-1 and V is TRBV30; 9 nucleotides match TRBD2. This CDR3 region has 14 residues. Germline V lookup: CDR1 GTSNPN, CDR2 SVGIG (reference sequence). Germline trimming cut 4 bases from V and 5 bases from J; bases unmatched to any gene: 6. The CDR3 reads CAWTGTSTDNEQFF. CDR3 in DNA: TGTGCCTGGACCGGGACTAGCACAGACAATGAGCAGTTCTTC.